The 25 T cell receptor beta chains listed next were all sequenced from one sample in a study of T cells in Graves' hyperthyroidism and ophthalmopathy. RNA transcripts served as the template for amplifying TCR beta CDR3 regions. During a first-round RT-PCR of the TCR CDR3, the HTBI primer set was used. TCRdb passed the multiplex PCR reads through MiXCR, listing each CDR3 protein once. Here the sample spans approximately 210,000 distinct CDR3 sequences, about 15% being singletons. The specimen sequenced was blood. The receptor source for this set is a man aged 50-59 years with Graves' hyperthyroidism.

The V gene is TRBV28, the J gene TRBJ1-2; no definite D call. The CDR3 contains 13 residues. V was trimmed by 1 base and J by 3 bases, leaving 6 bases between them. Looked up from germline, CDR1 is MDHEN and CDR2 is SYDVKM. The CDR3 DNA reads TGTGCCAGCAGTTTATTGGGTTACTATGGCTACACCTTC. Protein: CASSLLGYYGYTF.

V is TRBV14 and J is TRBJ2-3; TRBD2 is a possible D gene (5 bases). This CDR3 contains 18 residues. Germline CDR1 SGHDN, CDR2 FVKESK. V gave up 4 bases and J gave up 3 bases, with 23 bases separating them. The CDR3 sequence: CASSPLSWRKLKTDTQYF. CDR3 coding DNA: TGTGCCAGCAGCCCTTTAAGTTGGAGGAAACTTAAAACAGATACGCAGTATTTT.

This clonotype was picked up many times. J is TRBJ2-3 and V is TRBV3-1; 12 bases fit TRBD2. This CDR3 is built from 16 residues. With V trimmed by 4 bases and J by 6 bases, 8 bases remained unmatched. Germline V CDR1 and CDR2: LGHDT, YNNKEL (reference sequence). DNA for the CDR3: TGTGCCAGCAGCCCCCTTCGACTAGCGGGAGCTGATACGCAGTATTTT. Residues: CASSPLRLAGADTQYF.

A note on this clonotype: This may stem from a read error, because a much larger clone lies one nucleotide away. The chain employs TRBV20-1 and TRBJ2-7; 13 nucleotides line up with TRBD2. The CDR3 totals 12 residues. CDR1 is DFQATT, CDR2 SNEGSKA, per germline (reference sequence). CDR3 sequence: CSGTSGAYEQYF. CDR3 DNA: TGCAGCGGGACTAGCGGGGCCTACGAGCAGTACTTC.

The chain combines TRBV4-1 with TRBJ1-4, with TRBD1 matching 7 bases. V lost 4 bases to trimming and J lost 3 bases; unmatched junction nucleotides: 8. The CDR3 loop spans 16 amino acids. Per the germline V gene, CDR1 is MGHRA and CDR2 is YSYEKL. The CDR3 spells CASSPQGGQPNEKLFF. For the CDR3, the DNA is TGCGCCAGCAGCCCCCAAGGGGGACAGCCTAATGAAAAACTGTTTTTT.

This clonotype showed up many times. The chain employs TRBV18 and TRBJ2-5; 11 positions match TRBD1. The CDR3 runs 15 residues. From germline, CDR1 is KGHSH and CDR2 LQKENI. The ends lost 0 bases at V and 4 bases at J; junction bases unmatched: 1. In DNA form, the CDR3 reads TGTGCCAGCTCACCACCCGGACAGGGGGCAGAGACCCAGTACTTC. It yields the protein CASSPPGQGAETQYF. The full variable domain, its missing parts supplied by reference TRBV18 and TRBJ2-5, is NAGVMQNPRHLVRRRGQEARLRCSPMKGHSHVYWYRQLPEEGLKFMVYLQKENIIDESGMPKERFSAEFPKEGPSILRIQQVVRGDSAAYFCASSPPGQGAETQYFGPGTRLLVL.

As regards this clonotype: The junction does not match germline at one end; this may be a read error. The V call is TRBV4-1, the J call TRBJ2-2, with 7 positions matching TRBD2. In germline, CDR1 is MGHRA, CDR2 YSYEKL. This CDR3 contains 19 residues. For the CDR3, the DNA is TGCGCCAGCAGCCGAAATCCCGGGACTACACGTTTTAACGGCGGGGAGCCGTTTTTT. It encodes CASSRNPGTTRFNGGEPFF.

This CDR3 is CASSQALVGYEQYF. CDR3 sequence (DNA): TGTGCCAGCAGCCAAGCGCTGGTAGGCTACGAGCAGTACTTC. The chain is built from TRBV7-8 and TRBJ2-7; D remains ambiguous. The ends were cut back, 5 bases at V and 3 bases at J, with 14 bases in the middle. Germline V gene lookup returns CDR1 SGHVS and CDR2 FQNEAQ. The CDR3 length is 14 residues.

This clonotype was counted between two and nine times. The V call is TRBV10-3, the J call TRBJ2-3; D not resolved. V dropped 6 bases and J dropped 4 bases, with 11 bases sitting between them. Germline-derived CDR1 and CDR2 are ENHRY and SYGVKD. The CDR3 sequence is 13 residues long. The CDR3 DNA follows: TGTGCCATCAGGACCAAGTTGGCAGATACGCAGTATTTT. It encodes CAIRTKLADTQYF.

This clonotype was recorded at least ten times. The chain joins TRBV11-1 to TRBJ2-7; maybe TRBD1 (6 bases). CDR3 length: 16 amino acids. The germline V and J ends were trimmed by 5 bases and 3 bases, with 20 bases remaining between them. Germline CDR1 SGHAT, CDR2 FQDESV (reference sequence). The DNA for the CDR3 is TGTGCCAGCAGCCCCTTAAGGGGGATAACTCTCTACGAGCAGTACTTC. Translation: CASSPLRGITLYEQYF.

This chain uses TRBV11-2 with TRBJ1-2, with TRBD1 matching 11 bases. The CDR3 is made up of 16 amino acids. CDR1 SGHAT and CDR2 FQNNGV come from the germline V gene. Trimming cost V 5 bases and J 4 bases; bases outside gene matches: 9. The CDR3 bases are TGTGCCAGCAGCCCCCTGACCGGGACAGGGGGCTATGGCTACACCTTC. Amino acid sequence: CASSPLTGTGGYGYTF.

This clonotype was recorded at least ten times. The CDR3 reads CASSLRDHEQYF. CDR3 bases: TGTGCCAGCAGCTTGAGGGACCACGAGCAGTACTTC. This chain links TRBV7-9 with TRBJ2-7; D is tentatively TRBD1 or TRBD2 (5 bases each). Germline CDR1 is SEHNR and CDR2 is FQNEAQ (reference sequence). V was shortened by 3 bases and J by 5 bases, with 8 bases between the two germline ends. This CDR3 has 12 residues.

V and J are TRBV20-1 and TRBJ2-1; 8 positions match TRBD2. In germline, CDR1 is DFQATT, CDR2 SNEGSKA (reference sequence). The CDR3 extends over 17 amino acids. V lost 6 bases, J lost 4 bases, and 17 bases stayed unmatched. CDR3 residues: CSATSVAGPTRYNEQFF. The CDR3 bases are TGCAGTGCGACTTCTGTAGCGGGACCTACTCGATACAATGAGCAGTTCTTC.

There are many counts of this clonotype. V and J are TRBV10-3 and TRBJ2-3; D remains unclear. Germline CDR1 reads ENHRY; CDR2 reads SYGVKD. This CDR3 has 13 residues. Trimming pared 11 bases from V and 8 bases from J, leaving 20 bases between. CDR3 in amino acids: CASLPDVGATQYF. DNA for the CDR3: TGTGCCTCCTTGCCCGACGTCGGAGCTACGCAGTATTTT.

This clonotype was picked up a small number of times. The genes are TRBV15 and TRBJ2-2; TRBD2 matches at 13 bases. V dropped 1 base and J dropped 8; count of bases not matched to a gene: 4. The germline gives CDR1 LNHNV, CDR2 YYDKDF (reference sequence). CDR3 length equals 16 residues. CDR3 protein: CATSRGTSGSRGELFF. In nucleotides, the CDR3 is TGTGCCACCAGCAGAGGGACTAGCGGGAGTCGGGGGGAGCTGTTTTTT.

The chain carries TRBV10-3 and TRBJ2-3, with D perhaps TRBD2 (5 bases). The germline CDR1 and CDR2 sequences are ENHRY and SYGVKD. This CDR3 region has 17 residues. Trimming took off 2 bases at V and 2 bases at J, with 17 bases between the two ends. The CDR3 protein is CAISEEGSVGDTDTQYF. The CDR3 DNA sequence: TGTGCCATCAGTGAGGAAGGGAGCGTGGGAGACACAGATACGCAGTATTTT.

This clonotype was recorded a few times. This chain uses TRBV5-1 with TRBJ2-1; a weak D match, TRBD2 (6 bases). CDR3 length: 14 amino acids. Germline loops: CDR1 SGHRS, CDR2 YFSETQ. V was shortened by 6 bases and J by 8 bases, with 18 bases between the two germline ends. The CDR3 DNA sequence: TGCGCCAGCATTAGGTGGTGGAGGAGGGATGAGCAGTTCTTC. Protein: CASIRWWRRDEQFF.

In its sample, this clonotype was seen many times. V and J are TRBV27 and TRBJ2-1; 7 bases map to TRBD2. Germline values: CDR1 MNHEY, CDR2 SMNVEV (reference sequence). The ends lost 8 bases at V and 6 bases at J; junction bases unmatched: 7. There are 13 residues in the CDR3. The chain's CDR3 is CASGSWGGNEQFF. DNA for the CDR3: TGTGCCAGCGGCTCCTGGGGGGGCAATGAGCAGTTCTTC.

This rearrangement joins TRBV6-2 or TRBV6-3 to TRBJ2-7; the D gene is possibly TRBD2 (5 bases). Germline lookup yields CDR1 MNHEY and CDR2 SVGEGT. CDR3 length: 14 amino acids. The V end was cut by 2 bases, the J end by 3 bases, with 11 bases between. The chain's CDR3 is CASSYVTGIYEQYF. The CDR3 DNA sequence: TGTGCCAGCAGTTACGTGACGGGAATCTACGAGCAGTACTTC.

This clonotype was recorded many times. The chain links TRBV10-1 to TRBJ2-7; D gene unclear. The CDR3 is 12 residues long. Germline CDR1 is WNHNN and CDR2 is SYGVQD (reference sequence). Trimming took off 5 bases at V and 0 bases at J, with 5 bases between the two ends. CDR3 amino acids: CASSYSSYEQYF. Here the CDR3 DNA reads TGCGCCAGCAGTTACAGCTCCTACGAGCAGTACTTC.

The sample holds many counts of this clonotype. The V and J genes are TRBV6-1 and TRBJ1-2; D might be TRBD1 (5 bases). CDR1 MNHNS and CDR2 SASEGT come from the germline V gene. The CDR3 runs 13 residues. V was cut by 6 bases and J by 6 bases, with 14 bases left in between. The CDR3 region has the DNA TGTGCCAGCAGGCCCCGGGGGGGAGATGGCTACACCTTC. Its protein is CASRPRGGDGYTF.

This clonotype was detected a few times. The CDR3 nucleotides are TGTGCCAGCAGCTTAGAATCGGCTGGGGCCCGGGAGACCCAGTACTTC. This codes for CASSLESAGARETQYF. This chain uses TRBV7-8 with TRBJ2-5; TRBD1 might be the D (5 bases). This CDR3 is 16 amino acids long. Trimming shortened V by 1 base and J by 5 bases, and 17 bases separated the two germline ends. The germline gives CDR1 SGHVS, CDR2 FQNEAQ.

The genes are TRBV9 and TRBJ2-3; 12 bases are shared with TRBD2. CDR3 length: 17 residues. Germline V lookup: CDR1 SGDLS, CDR2 YYNGEE. J was trimmed by 2 bases and V by 0 bases; bases with no gene match: 4. CDR3 residues: CASSVAGLAGSTDTQYF. DNA of the CDR3: TGTGCCAGCAGCGTAGCTGGACTAGCGGGGTCCACAGATACGCAGTATTTT. Complete variable domain (other parts from reference TRBV9 and TRBJ2-3): DSGVTQTPKHLITATGQRVTLRCSPRSGDLSVYWYQQSLDQGLQFLIQYYNGEERAKGNILERFSAQQFPDLHSELNLSSLELGDSALYFCASSVAGLAGSTDTQYFGPGTRLTVL.

A few counts support this clonotype. The rearrangement links TRBV18 to TRBJ2-5; the D gene could be TRBD1 or TRBD2 (7 bases each). V dropped 5 bases and J dropped 1 base, with 23 bases sitting between them. The CDR3 spans 18 residues. CDR1 KGHSH and CDR2 LQKENI come from the germline V gene. The CDR3 nucleotides are TGTGCCAGCTCATATACAGGGGCTAGCGGAGCCTTCCAAGAGACCCAGTACTTC. It yields the protein CASSYTGASGAFQETQYF.

This clonotype was seen repeatedly, ten times or more. The genes are TRBV6-5 and TRBJ1-5; tentative D call: TRBD1 (5 bases). V was clipped by 2 bases and J by 6 bases, with 11 bases between them. CDR3 length equals 14 residues. Germline CDR1 reads MNHEY; CDR2 reads SVGAGI. The CDR3 loop is CASSYGQGGQPQHF. CDR3 nucleotides: TGTGCCAGCAGTTACGGGCAGGGAGGTCAGCCCCAGCATTTT.